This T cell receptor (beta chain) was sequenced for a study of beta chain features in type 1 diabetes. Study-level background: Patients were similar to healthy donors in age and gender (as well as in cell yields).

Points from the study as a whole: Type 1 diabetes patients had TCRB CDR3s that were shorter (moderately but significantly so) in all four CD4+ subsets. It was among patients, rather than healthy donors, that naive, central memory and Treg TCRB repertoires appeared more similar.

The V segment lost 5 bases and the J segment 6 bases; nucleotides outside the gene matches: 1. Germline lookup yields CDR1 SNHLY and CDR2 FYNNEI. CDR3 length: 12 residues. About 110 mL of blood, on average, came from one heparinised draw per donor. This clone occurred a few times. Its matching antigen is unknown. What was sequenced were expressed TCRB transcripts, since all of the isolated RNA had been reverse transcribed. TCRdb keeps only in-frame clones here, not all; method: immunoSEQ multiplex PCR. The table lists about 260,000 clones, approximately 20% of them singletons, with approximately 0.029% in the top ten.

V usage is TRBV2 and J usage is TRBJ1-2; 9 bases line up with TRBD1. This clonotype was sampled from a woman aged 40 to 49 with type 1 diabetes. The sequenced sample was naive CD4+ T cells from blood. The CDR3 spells CASSTGGDGYTF. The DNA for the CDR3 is TGTGCCAGCAGTACAGGGGGCGATGGCTACACCTTC.